Shown below are 16 T cell receptor beta chains from a single sample sequenced in a study of T cell responses to AZD1222 COVID-19 vaccine (dated by TCRdb to 2020 to 2023). The library was produced with the immunoSEQ multiplex PCR assay. TCRdb carries this immuneACCESS record with in-frame sequences only. Its versions omit some clonotypes, under half of them owing to an unresolved V gene in the studies checked, with the rest unexplained. The table for this sample lists 90,000 to 120,000 clones; 80% to 90% of them were counted only once. Together, the top ten hold over 6.5% of the sample. The time point tag for this specimen amounts to: baseline before first vaccination. Sequenced material: peripheral blood, taken on day 0 of AZD1222 vaccination. These receptors were taken from an adult in good health.

The rearrangement links TRBV7-2 to TRBJ2-3; TRBD1 might be the D (6 bases). V dropped 5 bases and J dropped 2 bases, with 17 bases sitting between them. The CDR3 extends over 16 amino acids. Germline V gene sequence: CDR1 SGHTA, CDR2 FQGNSA. In nucleotides, the CDR3 is TGTGCCAGCAGCGTACAGGGAACCAGGGCCACAGATACGCAGTATTTT. Encoded protein: CASSVQGTRATDTQYF.

The rearrangement joins TRBV11-2 to TRBJ1-1; D remains unclear. The germline CDR1 and CDR2 sequences are SGHAT and FQNNGV. V was cut by 0 bases and J by 3 bases, with 5 bases left in between. CDR3 size: 13 residues. CDR3 coding DNA: TGTGCCAGCAGCTTAGATCGACACACTGAAGCTTTCTTT. As protein: CASSLDRHTEAFF.

The chain employs TRBV27 and TRBJ1-5; D call uncertain. Trimming cost V 2 bases and J 4 bases, with 12 bases left between them. This CDR3 region has 15 residues. Germline lookup yields CDR1 MNHEY and CDR2 SMNVEV (reference sequence). The CDR3 is CASSLVGQPNQPQHF. CDR3 DNA sequence: TGTGCCAGCAGTTTAGTGGGCCAGCCTAATCAGCCCCAGCATTTT.

The chain is built from TRBV10-1 and TRBJ2-1; D is possibly TRBD1 (6 bases). The germline gives CDR1 WNHNN, CDR2 SYGVQD (reference sequence). CDR3 length: 13 amino acids. Trimming took off 9 bases at V and 10 bases at J, with 19 bases between the two ends. In nucleotides, the CDR3 is TGCGCCAGAATCCCCTACAGGGCCCACGAGCAGTTCTTC. It yields the protein CARIPYRAHEQFF.

This chain joins TRBV5-1 and TRBJ2-5; D may be TRBD1 (6 bases). The CDR3 loop spans 16 amino acids. V gave up 0 bases and J gave up 5 bases, with 17 bases separating them. Germline CDR1 SGHRS, CDR2 YFSETQ. The CDR3 here is CASSLGAGALGETQYF. The CDR3 DNA is TGCGCCAGCAGCTTGGGGGCAGGGGCCCTCGGGGAGACCCAGTACTTC.

The chain links TRBV5-5 to TRBJ2-5; a possible D gene is TRBD2 (6 bases). The V gene lost 7 bases and the J gene lost 0 bases, with 19 bases spanning the gap. The CDR3 has 16 residues. Germline loops: CDR1 SGHKS, CDR2 YYEKEE (reference sequence). The CDR3 protein is CASPGREQWYQETQYF. CDR3 in DNA: TGTGCCAGCCCGGGCCGGGAGCAGTGGTACCAAGAGACCCAGTACTTC.

Points on this clone: In the same sample, other DNA sequences code for this CDR3. The chain carries TRBV5-1 and TRBJ1-1; possible D gene TRBD1, 5 bases. The CDR3 has 14 amino acids. CDR1 is SGHRS, CDR2 YFSETQ, per germline. The V gene lost 1 base and the J gene lost 0 bases, with 7 bases spanning the gap. CDR3 protein: CASSLQGVNTEAFF. CDR3 sequence (DNA): TGCGCCAGCAGCTTGCAAGGGGTGAACACTGAAGCTTTCTTT.

The V and J genes are TRBV5-6 and TRBJ1-6, with 8 bases that match TRBD1. The germline gives CDR1 SGHDT, CDR2 YYEEEE. After removal of 4 bases from V and 11 bases from J, the junction contained 11 bases not matched to a gene. CDR3 size: 15 residues. The CDR3 bases are TGTGCCAGCAGCCGAGCGGACAGGGCGAATCCACCCCTCCACTTT. Translating gives CASSRADRANPPLHF.

The chain uses TRBV19 and TRBJ2-2; D is unclear. Germline loops: CDR1 LNHDA, CDR2 SQIVND (reference sequence). V was shortened by 1 base and J by 4 bases, with 7 bases between the two germline ends. The CDR3 extends over 14 amino acids. The CDR3 nucleotides read TGTGCCAGTAGTATAGTTAGAGGCACCGGGGAGCTGTTTTTT. This encodes CASSIVRGTGELFF. The full variable domain, its missing parts supplied by reference TRBV19 and TRBJ2-2, is DGGITQSPKYLFRKEGQNVTLSCEQNLNHDAMYWYRQDPGQGLRLIYYSQIVNDFQKGDIAEGYSVSREKKESFPLTVTSAQKNPTAFYLCASSIVRGTGELFFGEGSRLTVL.

This clone rates as medium-sized (0.01 to 0.1%). This sequence joins TRBV25-1 and TRBJ2-3; 8 bases are a match to TRBD1. V lost 6 bases and J lost 3; bases outside the gene matches: 11. The length of the CDR3 is 16 residues. Germline V gives CDR1 MGHDK, CDR2 SYGVNS. Written as DNA, the CDR3 is TGTGCCAGCAGCGCCCCGGACAGGGCCGGGACAGATACGCAGTATTTT. This gives the protein CASSAPDRAGTDTQYF.

The chain recombines TRBV2 with TRBJ2-1, with 9 nucleotides matching TRBD2. V trimming: 6 bases; J trimming: 9 bases; junction bases outside the gene matches: 9. CDR3 length: 14 residues. Germline lookup yields CDR1 SNHLY and CDR2 FYNNEI. In nucleotides, the CDR3 is TGTGCCAGCAGGGCCGGGACTAGCTACGGTGAGCAGTTCTTC. Encoded protein: CASRAGTSYGEQFF.

The chain couples TRBV28 to TRBJ1-1, with a weak D call TRBD1 (6 bases). V lost 3 bases, J lost 5 bases, and 16 bases lay in between. This CDR3 comprises 15 residues. The germline CDR1 and CDR2 sequences are MDHEN and SYDVKM. CDR3 DNA: TGTGCCAGCAGTTTTCAAGGGGGGCGCGGGACTGAAGCTTTCTTT. Protein product: CASSFQGGRGTEAFF. Variable domain in full (rest from reference TRBV28 and TRBJ1-1): DVKVTQSSRYLVKRTGEKVFLECVQDMDHENMFWYRQDPGLGLRLIYFSYDVKMKEKGDIPEGYSVSREKKERFSLILESASTNQTSMYLCASSFQGGRGTEAFFGQGTRLTVV.

Here the CDR3 reads CSVVQGGNEQFF. In nucleotides, the CDR3 is TGCAGCGTTGTACAGGGCGGCAATGAGCAGTTCTTC. The chain links TRBV29-1 to TRBJ2-1; D perhaps matches TRBD1 (6 bases). The CDR3 spans 12 residues. Germline V gene data show CDR1 as SQVTM and CDR2 as ANQGSEA. V dropped 4 bases and J dropped 6 bases, with 10 bases sitting between them.

CDR3 protein: CASSEMVLLKSLVSYGYTF. The CDR3 DNA reads as TGTGCCAGCAGTGAAATGGTTTTGTTGAAGAGCCTCGTGTCCTATGGCTACACCTTC. V is TRBV6-1 and J is TRBJ1-2; D uncertain. Germline-derived CDR1 and CDR2 are MNHNS and SASEGT. The CDR3 consists of 19 residues. V lost 2 bases, J lost 4 bases, and 26 bases lay in between.

This clone was counted between two and nine times. The chain recombines TRBV28 with TRBJ2-3; perhaps TRBD2 as D (6 bases). V lost 6 bases and J lost 0, with 16 bases in between. Germline lookup yields CDR1 MDHEN and CDR2 SYDVKM. The CDR3 is 16 residues long. The CDR3 sequence is CASSPTGVMSTDTQYF. CDR3 DNA sequence: TGTGCCAGCAGCCCCACGGGAGTTATGAGCACAGATACGCAGTATTTT.

This sequence joins TRBV28 and TRBJ1-5; possible D gene TRBD1, 5 bases. Per the germline V gene, CDR1 is MDHEN and CDR2 is SYDVKM. This CDR3 region has 15 residues. Trimming took off 6 bases at V and 6 bases at J, with 18 bases between the two ends. This chain's CDR3 is CASSGGESVSQPQHF. CDR3 nucleotides: TGTGCCAGCAGCGGGGGGGAGAGCGTGAGTCAGCCCCAGCATTTT.